The 13 T cell receptor beta chains below were found in one sample sequenced in a study of shared clonotypes between healthy human individuals. TCRdb's copy holds only in-frame clones and misses some; the assay was immunoSEQ multiplex PCR. The data show roughly 2.6 million clones, with roughly nine tenths seen just once and about 0.13% held by the top ten. Sequencing was performed on naive CD4+ T cells sorted from blood. Subset indicated: CD45RA+ positively selected. The receptor source for this set is a man between 18 and 29 years old in good health.

The rearrangement links TRBV10-3 to TRBJ1-2, with no clear D. Germline V lookup: CDR1 ENHRY, CDR2 SYGVKD. The CDR3 runs to 12 residues. V was trimmed by 3 bases and J by 13 bases, leaving 15 bases between them. The DNA for the CDR3 is TGTGCCATCAGTGATATGAGAGGGATGGGCACCTTC. Translating gives CAISDMRGMGTF.

The J gene is TRBJ2-3, the V gene TRBV6-5, with 14 bases matching TRBD2. CDR1 MNHEY and CDR2 SVGAGI come from the germline V gene. Losses at the gene ends were 2 bases for V and 4 bases for J; bases not matched to a gene: 2. This CDR3 has 16 residues. The CDR3, as DNA: TGTGCCAGCAGTTACGGACTAGCGGGAGGTGCAGATACGCAGTATTTT. It codes for CASSYGLAGGADTQYF.

V usage is TRBV15 and J usage is TRBJ2-3; TRBD2 agrees at 8 bases. CDR1 and CDR2 (germline): LNHNV, YYDKDF (reference sequence). The CDR3 sequence is 15 residues long. With 0 bases clipped from V and 3 bases from J, the junction kept 2 bases outside the gene matches. The CDR3 DNA follows: TGTGCCACCAGCAGAGACTCGGGAGGGACAGATACGCAGTATTTT. It specifies CATSRDSGGTDTQYF.

The chain is built from TRBV4-1 and TRBJ2-2; D not certain. CDR1 is MGHRA and CDR2 is YSYEKL in the germline V gene. This CDR3 spans 16 amino acids. Between the trimmed V and J ends, which lost 0 bases and 3 bases, there was a span of 11 bases. The CDR3 DNA is TGCGCCAGCAGCCAAGAGCCCGGTCTGGACACCGGGGAGCTGTTTTTT. Protein: CASSQEPGLDTGELFF.

CDR3 protein: CASSLAPGANTGELFF. As DNA, the CDR3 is TGTGCCAGCAGCTTAGCCCCCGGGGCGAACACCGGGGAGCTGTTTTTT. V is TRBV11-2 and J is TRBJ2-2; a possible D gene is TRBD2 (5 bases). In germline, CDR1 is SGHAT, CDR2 FQNNGV. The CDR3 totals 16 residues. The V and J ends lost 1 base and 0 bases respectively, with 9 bases between them.

V usage is TRBV11-3 and J usage is TRBJ2-2, with a possible D match to TRBD1 (6 bases). In germline, CDR1 is SGHNT, CDR2 YENEEA. V was clipped by 1 base and J by 4 bases, with 10 bases between them. This CDR3 contains 15 residues. CDR3 DNA: TGTGCCAGCAGCTTAGCAGGGGCCGGCACCGGGGAGCTGTTTTTT. This gives the protein CASSLAGAGTGELFF.

The chain uses TRBV6-1 and TRBJ2-7; D is unresolved. Deletions cut 6 bases from V and 6 bases from J, with 15 bases between. Germline lookup yields CDR1 MNHNS and CDR2 SASEGT. This CDR3 has 13 residues. CDR3 protein: CASSRTRNVEQYF. CDR3 sequence (DNA): TGTGCCAGCAGCCGTACACGGAATGTCGAGCAGTACTTC.

In DNA form, the CDR3 reads TGTGCCATCAGCATAGCGGGAGAGGGAGAGACCCAGTACTTC. Translated, it gives CAISIAGEGETQYF. The rearrangement joins TRBV10-3 to TRBJ2-5; 9 bases map to TRBD2. There are 14 residues in the CDR3. Germline V gene sequence: CDR1 ENHRY, CDR2 SYGVKD. V shed 6 bases and J 4 bases; nucleotides not matched to a gene: 6.

The V gene is TRBV10-3, the J gene TRBJ2-1; a weak D match, TRBD2 (6 bases). The CDR3 runs to 13 residues. Germline loops: CDR1 ENHRY, CDR2 SYGVKD. Trimming took 10 bases from V and 7 from J, leaving 17 bases between them. CDR3 amino acids: CATSGLGGNEQFF. The CDR3 DNA reads TGTGCCACCTCGGGACTCGGTGGGAATGAGCAGTTCTTC.

The rearrangement joins TRBV20-1 to TRBJ2-7, with D unresolved. Trimming removed 6 bases at V and 3 bases at J, with 6 bases between. CDR3 length: 10 residues. Per the germline V gene, CDR1 is DFQATT and CDR2 is SNEGSKA (reference sequence). The CDR3: CSASHYEQYF. The CDR3 coding sequence is TGCAGTGCGTCCCACTACGAGCAGTACTTC.

The chain uses TRBV6-1 and TRBJ1-2; no definite D call. The CDR3 is 14 residues long. The V gene's germline CDR1 is MNHNS and CDR2 SASEGT. Trimming took off 3 bases at V and 2 bases at J, with 10 bases between the two ends. CDR3 in DNA: TGTGCCAGCAGTGATAGGAGGGAGAACTATGGCTACACCTTC. Encoded protein: CASSDRRENYGYTF.

The chain has TRBV2 and TRBJ1-2; D is unresolved. The CDR3 has 12 residues. The germline V and J ends were trimmed by 3 bases and 2 bases, with 4 bases remaining between them. Per the germline V gene, CDR1 is SNHLY and CDR2 is FYNNEI. Here the CDR3 DNA reads TGTGCCAGCAGTGATACAAACTATGGCTACACCTTC. The encoded protein is CASSDTNYGYTF.

The CDR3: CASSFTVQRDVGAFF. The CDR3 coding sequence is TGTGCCAGCAGCTTCACCGTACAGAGGGACGTCGGAGCTTTCTTT. This chain uses TRBV7-3 with TRBJ1-1, with a possible D match to TRBD1 (5 bases). V lost 3 bases to trimming and J lost 10 bases, with 21 bases between them. The CDR3 totals 15 residues. Germline lookup yields CDR1 SGHTA and CDR2 FQGTGA.